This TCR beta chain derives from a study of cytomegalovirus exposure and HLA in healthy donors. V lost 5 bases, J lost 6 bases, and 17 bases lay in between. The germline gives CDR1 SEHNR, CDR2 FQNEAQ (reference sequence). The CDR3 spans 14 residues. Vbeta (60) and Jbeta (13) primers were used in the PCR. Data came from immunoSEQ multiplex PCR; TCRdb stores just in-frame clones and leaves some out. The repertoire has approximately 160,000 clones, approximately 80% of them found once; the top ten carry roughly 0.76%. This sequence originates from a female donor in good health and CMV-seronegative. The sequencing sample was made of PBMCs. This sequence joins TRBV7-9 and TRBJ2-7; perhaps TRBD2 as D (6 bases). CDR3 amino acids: CASSPPGVRTEQYF. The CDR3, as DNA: TGTGCCAGCAGCCCTCCGGGAGTTCGCACCGAGCAGTACTTC. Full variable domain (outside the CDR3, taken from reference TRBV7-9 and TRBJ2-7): DTGVSQNPRHKITKRGQNVTFRCDPISEHNRLYWYRQTLGQGPEFLTYFQNEAQLEKSRLLSDRFSAERPKGSFSTLEIQRTEQGDSAMYLCASSPPGVRTEQYFGPGTRLTVT.